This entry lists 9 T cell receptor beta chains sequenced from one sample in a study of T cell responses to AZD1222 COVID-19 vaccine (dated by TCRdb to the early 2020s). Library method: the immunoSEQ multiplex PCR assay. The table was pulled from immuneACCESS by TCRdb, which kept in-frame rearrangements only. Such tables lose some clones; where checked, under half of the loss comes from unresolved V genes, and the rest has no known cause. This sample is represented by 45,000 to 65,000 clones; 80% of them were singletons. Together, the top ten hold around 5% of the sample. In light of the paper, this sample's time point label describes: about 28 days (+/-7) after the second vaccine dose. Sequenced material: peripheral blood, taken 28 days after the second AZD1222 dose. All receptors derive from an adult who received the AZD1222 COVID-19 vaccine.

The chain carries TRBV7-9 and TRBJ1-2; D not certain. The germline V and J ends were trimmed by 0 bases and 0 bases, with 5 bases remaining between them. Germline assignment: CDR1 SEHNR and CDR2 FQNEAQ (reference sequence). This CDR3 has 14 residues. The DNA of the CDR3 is TGTGCCAGCAGCTTAGCAGGTTCTAACTATGGCTACACCTTC. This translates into CASSLAGSNYGYTF.

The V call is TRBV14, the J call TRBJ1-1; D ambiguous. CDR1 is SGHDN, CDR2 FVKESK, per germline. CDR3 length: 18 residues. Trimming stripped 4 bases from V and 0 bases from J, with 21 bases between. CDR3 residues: CASSPLRQAADMNTEAFF. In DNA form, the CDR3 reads TGTGCCAGCAGCCCTCTAAGGCAGGCAGCCGATATGAACACTGAAGCTTTCTTT. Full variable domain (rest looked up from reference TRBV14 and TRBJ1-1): EAGVTQFPSHSVIEKGQTVTLRCDPISGHDNLYWYRRVMGKEIKFLLHFVKESKQDESGMPNNRFLAERTGGTYSTLKVQPAELEDSGVYFCASSPLRQAADMNTEAFFGQGTRLTVV.

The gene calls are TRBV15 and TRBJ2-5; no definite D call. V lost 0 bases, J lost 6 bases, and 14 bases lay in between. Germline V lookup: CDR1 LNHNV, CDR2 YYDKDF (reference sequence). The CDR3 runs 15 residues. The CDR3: CATSRDLRNRKTQYF. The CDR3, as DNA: TGTGCCACCAGCAGAGACCTTAGGAATAGGAAGACCCAGTACTTC.

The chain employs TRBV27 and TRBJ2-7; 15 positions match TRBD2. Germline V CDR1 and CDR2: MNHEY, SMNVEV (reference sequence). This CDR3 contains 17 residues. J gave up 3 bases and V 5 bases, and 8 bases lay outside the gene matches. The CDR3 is CASSPVGLAGGNYEQYF. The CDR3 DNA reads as TGTGCCAGCAGTCCCGTTGGACTAGCGGGAGGGAACTACGAGCAGTACTTC.

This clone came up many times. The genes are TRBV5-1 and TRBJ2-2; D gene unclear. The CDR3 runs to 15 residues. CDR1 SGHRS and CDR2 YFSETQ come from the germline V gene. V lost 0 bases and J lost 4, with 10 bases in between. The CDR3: CASSLGRTGTGELFF. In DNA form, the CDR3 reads TGCGCCAGCAGCTTGGGGCGCACCGGCACCGGGGAGCTGTTTTTT.

CDR3 residues: CASSPMTIMNTEAFF. CDR3 in DNA: TGTGCCAGCAGCCCCATGACGATAATGAACACTGAAGCTTTCTTT. The chain combines TRBV5-4 with TRBJ1-1; D not certain. This CDR3 region has 15 residues. CDR1 is SGHNT and CDR2 is YYREEE in the germline V gene (reference sequence). V was pared by 4 bases and J by 0 bases, with 13 bases between.

As DNA, the CDR3 is TGCAGCTCCCAGGGGGGTTTTGACGGTGAGCAGTTCTTC. Amino acid sequence: CSSQGGFDGEQFF. V usage is TRBV29-1 and J usage is TRBJ2-1; maybe TRBD1 (7 bases). In germline, CDR1 is SQVTM, CDR2 ANQGSEA. The CDR3 is made up of 13 amino acids. V was trimmed by 8 bases and J by 9 bases, leaving 20 bases between them.

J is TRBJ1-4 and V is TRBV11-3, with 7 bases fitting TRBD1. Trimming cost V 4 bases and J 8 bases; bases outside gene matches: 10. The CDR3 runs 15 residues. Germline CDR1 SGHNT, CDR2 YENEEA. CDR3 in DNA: TGTGCCAGCAGCTCCCAGCAGGGGGATGAGGAAAAACTGTTTTTT. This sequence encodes CASSSQQGDEEKLFF.

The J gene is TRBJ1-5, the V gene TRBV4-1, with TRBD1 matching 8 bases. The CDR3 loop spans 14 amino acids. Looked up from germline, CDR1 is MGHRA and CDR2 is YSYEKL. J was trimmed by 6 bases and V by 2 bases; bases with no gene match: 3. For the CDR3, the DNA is TGCGCCAGCAGCCAACAGGGGGCAGGTCAGCCCCAGCATTTT. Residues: CASSQQGAGQPQHF.